The 16 T cell receptor beta chains in this list originate from one sample, sequenced in a study of blood T cell repertoires in COVID-19. This table comes from immunoSEQ multiplex PCR, and its TCRdb copy is limited to in-frame clones, with some not included. The sample has a few hundred thousand clones, approximately 90% seen once; the top ten hold over 3.5%. Sequenced input: PBMCs or T cells enriched from blood (not recorded which). Receptors were obtained from a man aged 25-40 years who had recovered from COVID-19.

V is TRBV7-9 and J is TRBJ2-5, with 10 nucleotides matching TRBD2. The V segment lost 5 bases and the J segment 4 bases; nucleotides outside the gene matches: 10. CDR3 length: 16 amino acids. Germline V gives CDR1 SEHNR, CDR2 FQNEAQ (reference sequence). The CDR3 loop is CASSQREGRTLETQYF. In DNA, the CDR3 is TGTGCCAGCAGCCAGCGGGAGGGCCGTACATTAGAGACCCAGTACTTC.

The chain recombines TRBV4-2 with TRBJ1-5; 8 bases fit TRBD1. Germline V CDR1 and CDR2: LGHNA, YNFKEQ. The V segment lost 1 base and the J segment 7 bases; nucleotides outside the gene matches: 3. CDR3 length: 14 residues. The CDR3 DNA reads as TGTGCCAGCAGCCAAGTACAGGGGGAACAGCCCCAGCATTTT. This codes for CASSQVQGEQPQHF.

The genes are TRBV14 and TRBJ1-1; 7 bases map to TRBD1. CDR1 is SGHDN, CDR2 FVKESK, per germline. The J segment lost 4 bases and the V segment lost 1 base, leaving 12 bases of the junction unmatched. This CDR3 has 17 residues. The CDR3 bases are TGTGCCAGCAGCCAAGCAGCATCTTTACAGGGGTCCACTGAAGCTTTCTTT. This codes for CASSQAASLQGSTEAFF. The complete variable domain, with remaining parts taken from reference TRBV14 and TRBJ1-1, reads EAGVTQFPSHSVIEKGQTVTLRCDPISGHDNLYWYRRVMGKEIKFLLHFVKESKQDESGMPNNRFLAERTGGTYSTLKVQPAELEDSGVYFCASSQAASLQGSTEAFFGQGTRLTVV.

The rearrangement joins TRBV28 to TRBJ1-5; D possibly corresponds to TRBD1 (6 bases). The CDR3 totals 16 residues. The germline CDR1 and CDR2 sequences are MDHEN and SYDVKM. The germline V and J ends were trimmed by 6 bases and 6 bases, with 21 bases remaining between them. Written as DNA, the CDR3 is TGTGCCAGCAGCCGGAGACAGGCGAGGATAGGTCAGCCCCAGCATTTT. Translating it yields CASSRRQARIGQPQHF.

This clone was counted a few times. CDR3 protein: CATSVPGQGYNEQFF. The CDR3 DNA reads as TGTGCCACCAGTGTTCCGGGACAGGGTTACAATGAGCAGTTCTTC. This chain links TRBV24-1 with TRBJ2-1; TRBD1 matches 9 bases. CDR3 size: 15 residues. Germline V CDR1 and CDR2: KGHDR, SFDVKD. V lost 5 bases and J lost 4; bases outside the gene matches: 5.

The chain couples TRBV24-1 to TRBJ1-4, with 7 bases aligning to TRBD1. The CDR3 extends over 15 amino acids. The germline V gene has CDR1 KGHDR and CDR2 SFDVKD. Trimming removed 3 bases from V and 0 bases from J; junction bases left unmatched: 0. The DNA for the CDR3 is TGTGCCACCAGTGATGGACAGGCAACTAATGAAAAACTGTTTTTT. Amino acids: CATSDGQATNEKLFF.

The chain links TRBV30 to TRBJ2-7, with D hard to call. Germline V lookup: CDR1 GTSNPN, CDR2 SVGIG (reference sequence). This CDR3 is built from 12 residues. V lost 0 bases to trimming and J lost 5 bases, with 8 bases between them. The CDR3 coding sequence is TGTGCCTGGAGTGTAAACCGGGACGAGCAGTACTTC. Protein product: CAWSVNRDEQYF.

V gene TRBV28 combines with J gene TRBJ2-7; a possible D gene is TRBD2 (6 bases). The CDR3 consists of 15 residues. Germline-derived CDR1 and CDR2 are MDHEN and SYDVKM. V was trimmed by 3 bases and J by 3 bases, leaving 15 bases between them. Written as DNA, the CDR3 is TGTGCCAGCAGTTTTGGAGGGGCTATGGACTACGAGCAGTACTTC. Protein: CASSFGGAMDYEQYF. Filled out from reference TRBV28 and TRBJ2-7, the complete variable domain reads DVKVTQSSRYLVKRTGEKVFLECVQDMDHENMFWYRQDPGLGLRLIYFSYDVKMKEKGDIPEGYSVSREKKERFSLILESASTNQTSMYLCASSFGGAMDYEQYFGPGTRLTVT.

The chain uses TRBV24-1 and TRBJ2-3; 11 bases are a match to TRBD2. V trimming: 4 bases; J trimming: 6 bases; junction bases outside the gene matches: 8. This CDR3 comprises 16 residues. The germline V gene encodes CDR1 KGHDR and CDR2 SFDVKD. The CDR3 DNA reads TGTGCCACCAGTGACCCCGCTAGCGGGGGGCCGGATACGCAGTATTTT. It codes for CATSDPASGGPDTQYF.

This clone was seen at least ten times. V and J are TRBV9 and TRBJ1-3, with D unclear. With 0 bases removed from V and 6 bases from J, the gap between germline ends came to 7 bases. The CDR3 loop spans 13 amino acids. Germline CDR1 is SGDLS and CDR2 is YYNGEE. CDR3 sequence reads: CASSVGAANTIYF. CDR3 bases: TGTGCCAGCAGCGTAGGGGCAGCAAACACCATATATTTT. Full variable domain (remainder filled in from reference TRBV9 and TRBJ1-3): DSGVTQTPKHLITATGQRVTLRCSPRSGDLSVYWYQQSLDQGLQFLIQYYNGEERAKGNILERFSAQQFPDLHSELNLSSLELGDSALYFCASSVGAANTIYFGEGSWLTVV.

This sequence joins TRBV3-1 (or the pseudogene TRBV3-2) and TRBJ2-3; tentative D call: TRBD1 (5 bases). The ends were cut back, 1 base at V and 1 base at J, with 15 bases in the middle. Per germline, CDR1 LGHDT and CDR2 YNNKEL (reference sequence). The CDR3 runs to 17 residues. The CDR3 nucleotides read TGTGCCAGCAGCCAAGTTTGGGGCTCCCTCCGCACAGATACGCAGTATTTT. This encodes CASSQVWGSLRTDTQYF.

This clone has only one observation. The rearrangement joins TRBV6-5 to TRBJ2-5; a weak D match, TRBD1 (6 bases). CDR1 is MNHEY, CDR2 SVGAGI, per germline. Deletions cut 4 bases from V and 4 bases from J, with 16 bases between. This CDR3 region has 15 residues. This chain's CDR3 is CASSSPDRITETQYF. The CDR3 DNA is TGTGCCAGCAGTTCGCCCGACAGGATAACAGAGACCCAGTACTTC.

The chain uses TRBV6-2 or TRBV6-3 and TRBJ1-1, with TRBD1 matching over 10 bases. The V gene's germline CDR1 is MNHEY and CDR2 SVGEGT. This CDR3 contains 16 residues. V dropped 1 base and J dropped 5; count of bases not matched to a gene: 7. CDR3 coding DNA: TGTGCCAGCAGTTACTACCGGACAGGGGGAGGTACTGAAGCTTTCTTT. Translation gives CASSYYRTGGGTEAFF.

This rearrangement joins TRBV7-6 to TRBJ2-7; a possible D gene is TRBD2 (5 bases). CDR1 SGHVS and CDR2 FNYEAQ come from the germline V gene. The CDR3 has 15 residues. The V and J ends lost 0 bases and 6 bases respectively, with 15 bases between them. CDR3: CASSLAMDSRGEQYF. The CDR3 DNA sequence: TGTGCCAGCAGCTTAGCTATGGACTCACGGGGCGAGCAGTACTTC. Full variable domain (rest looked up from reference TRBV7-6 and TRBJ2-7): GAGVSQSPRYKVTKRGQDVALRCDPISGHVSLYWYRQALGQGPEFLTYFNYEAQQDKSGLPNDRFSAERPEGSISTLTIQRTEQRDSAMYRCASSLAMDSRGEQYFGPGTRLTVT.

The DNA for the CDR3 is TGTGCCAGCAGTCCCCCCCGGGGGGATCAGCCCCAGCATTTT. It yields the protein CASSPPRGDQPQHF. J is TRBJ1-5 and V is TRBV28, with a tentative D call TRBD1 (5 bases). The V end was cut by 5 bases, the J end by 5 bases, with 13 bases between. From germline, CDR1 is MDHEN and CDR2 SYDVKM. The CDR3 has 14 residues.

V gene TRBV27 combines with J gene TRBJ2-1; TRBD2 agrees at 9 bases. Unmatched junction bases numbered 0, after V lost 3 bases and J lost 0 bases. Looked up from germline, CDR1 is MNHEY and CDR2 is SMNVEV (reference sequence). The CDR3 is made up of 15 amino acids. CDR3 residues: CASSFSGSSYNEQFF. CDR3 sequence (DNA): TGTGCCAGCAGTTTTAGCGGGAGCTCCTACAATGAGCAGTTCTTC.